This T cell receptor beta chain was identified during a study of OX40 agonist ivuxolimab in advanced cancers. Study-wide background: Of the participants, 40% had some prior anti-PD-1, anti-PD-L1 or anti-CTLA-4 therapy, which was allowed. Of the patients, three showed partial responses, one with hepatocellular carcinoma and two with cutaneous melanoma.

The germline V gene has CDR1 KGHSH and CDR2 LQKENI. There are 13 residues in the CDR3. The ends were cut back, 3 bases at V and 7 bases at J, with 7 bases in the middle. Regarding the study as a whole: Researchers report that CD8+ T cells had, on average, more expanded clones than CD4+. Some nonresponders also had low normalized T-cell clonal expansion.

Here immunoSEQ multiplex PCR was the method, and the copy in TCRdb shows in-frame clones only, minus some. Of approximately 51,000 clones listed, around 77% are singletons. Points on this clone: Its target is not known.

This TCR derives from an adult with an advanced solid tumor such as melanoma, head and neck, liver or kidney cancer. This chain uses TRBV18 with TRBJ1-6; D remains unclear. Material: CD4+ or CD8+ T cells sorted from blood, obtained in a trial of the OX40 agonist ivuxolimab. The CDR3 loop reads CASSPGGNSPLHF. CDR3 coding DNA: TGTGCCAGCTCACCGGGAGGGAATTCACCCCTCCACTTT.